The 23 T cell receptor beta chains below all came from one sample that was sequenced in a study of cytomegalovirus exposure and HLA in healthy donors. PCR employed 60 Vbeta and 13 Jbeta primers. Clones were sequenced by immunoSEQ multiplex PCR, and TCRdb holds only the in-frame ones, with some missing. The repertoire holds fewer than 110,000 clones, with 81% as singletons. Sequenced sample: PBMCs. The source of these receptors is a man aged 25-40 years in good health and CMV-seronegative.

The chain carries TRBV6-1 and TRBJ2-3, with a possible D match to TRBD1 (5 bases). The CDR3 length is 17 residues. V was clipped by 6 bases and J by 2 bases, with 21 bases between them. Germline V gene sequence: CDR1 MNHNS, CDR2 SASEGT. CDR3: CASRERGAELATDTQYF. CDR3 bases: TGTGCCAGCAGGGAAAGGGGCGCAGAGCTTGCCACAGATACGCAGTATTTT.

The DNA for the CDR3 is TGTGCCAGCAGTTTGACCCAGGGGATGAACACTGAAGCTTTCTTT. Amino acid sequence: CASSLTQGMNTEAFF. The rearrangement links TRBV2 to TRBJ1-1; tentative D call: TRBD1 (6 bases). With 5 bases removed from V and 0 bases from J, the gap between germline ends came to 13 bases. This CDR3 has 15 amino acids. Germline loops: CDR1 SNHLY, CDR2 FYNNEI. The full variable domain, in which reference TRBV2 and TRBJ1-1 provide the parts outside the CDR3, is EPEVTQTPSHQVTQMGQEVILRCVPISNHLYFYWYRQILGQKVEFLVSFYNNEISEKSEIFDDQFSVERPDGSNFTLKIRSTKLEDSAMYFCASSLTQGMNTEAFFGQGTRLTVV.

V is TRBV5-4 and J is TRBJ2-5; D call uncertain. V lost 2 bases, J lost 4 bases, and 3 bases lay in between. CDR1 is SGHNT, CDR2 YYREEE, per germline (reference sequence). The CDR3 length is 11 residues. The CDR3 DNA sequence: TGTGCCAGCAGCTTCCTAGAGACCCAGTACTTC. This translates into CASSFLETQYF.

Written as DNA, the CDR3 is TGCAGCGCCAGGGGCGGGACAGGGGGCTACGAGCAGTACTTC. The encoded protein is CSARGGTGGYEQYF. The chain employs TRBV29-1 and TRBJ2-7; 11 nucleotides agree with TRBD1. Losses at the gene ends were 7 bases for V and 3 bases for J; bases not matched to a gene: 8. CDR1 and CDR2 from the germline V gene are SQVTM and ANQGSEA. The CDR3 covers 14 residues.

CDR3 sequence (DNA): TGTGCCAGCAGTGAAGGCAGGGGCGACAATCAGCCCCAGCATTTT. Residues: CASSEGRGDNQPQHF. The chain recombines TRBV2 with TRBJ1-5; a possible D gene is TRBD1 (6 bases). V was trimmed by 1 base and J by 3 bases, leaving 10 bases between them. The CDR3 loop spans 15 amino acids. CDR1 is SNHLY and CDR2 is FYNNEI in the germline V gene.

This chain connects TRBV27 to TRBJ2-7; D might be TRBD1 (6 bases). V was trimmed by 4 bases and J by 4 bases, leaving 14 bases between them. The length of the CDR3 is 14 residues. Germline-derived CDR1 and CDR2 are MNHEY and SMNVEV (reference sequence). This chain's CDR3 is CASSSSGADYEQYF. CDR3 nucleotides: TGTGCCAGCAGTTCATCAGGGGCCGATTACGAGCAGTACTTC.

The chain couples TRBV7-2 to TRBJ1-4; D perhaps matches TRBD1 (5 bases). The germline CDR1 and CDR2 sequences are SGHTA and FQGNSA. V lost 2 bases and J 3 bases, leaving 10 bases between the germline ends. CDR3 length: 15 amino acids. The CDR3 DNA follows: TGTGCCAGCAGCTTAAGCAGGGTAGCTAATGAAAAACTGTTTTTT. Its translation: CASSLSRVANEKLFF. The full variable domain, its missing parts supplied by reference TRBV7-2 and TRBJ1-4, is GAGVSQSPSNKVTEKGKDVELRCDPISGHTALYWYRQSLGQGLEFLIYFQGNSAPDKSGLPSDRFSAERTGGSVSTLTIQRTQQEDSAVYLCASSLSRVANEKLFFGSGTQLSVL.

The chain uses TRBV29-1 and TRBJ2-4; no clear D gene. This CDR3 is 16 amino acids long. The V gene lost 0 bases and the J gene lost 1 base, with 13 bases spanning the gap. The germline CDR1 and CDR2 sequences are SQVTM and ANQGSEA. For the CDR3, the DNA is TGCAGCGTTGAAGATAGGCCGGGTTCGGCCAAAAACATTCAGTACTTC. Translated, it gives CSVEDRPGSAKNIQYF.

The chain is built from TRBV14 and TRBJ2-7; 8 nucleotides match TRBD2. The V gene end was trimmed by 3 bases and the J gene end by 4 bases; junction bases not matched to a gene: 11. This CDR3 spans 16 amino acids. Germline-derived CDR1 and CDR2 are SGHDN and FVKESK. CDR3 sequence: CASSHQGIAGSYEQYF. The CDR3 bases are TGTGCCAGCAGCCACCAAGGAATAGCGGGATCTTACGAGCAGTACTTC.

The genes are TRBV28 and TRBJ1-1, with D possibly being TRBD1 (6 bases). Germline CDR1 is MDHEN and CDR2 is SYDVKM. Trimming took off 10 bases at V and 3 bases at J, with 18 bases between the two ends. CDR3 size: 14 residues. The CDR3 nucleotides are TGTGCCACCTCCCCACCGTACAGGGACACTGAAGCTTTCTTT. Translated: CATSPPYRDTEAFF.

The chain has TRBV27 and TRBJ1-2; D gene uncertain. Germline-derived CDR1 and CDR2 are MNHEY and SMNVEV (reference sequence). The CDR3 consists of 15 residues. Trimming cost V 8 bases and J 6 bases, with 22 bases left between them. The CDR3 spells CASRTTAAPRDGYTF. The CDR3 DNA is TGTGCCAGCCGCACAACCGCGGCCCCCCGGGATGGCTACACCTTC.

The chain couples TRBV13 to TRBJ2-3; 12 bases match TRBD2. The CDR3 is made up of 14 amino acids. CDR1 is PRHDT, CDR2 FYEKMQ, per germline (reference sequence). V lost 8 bases and J lost 5; bases outside the gene matches: 5. Written as DNA, the CDR3 is TGTGCCAGCGCTAGCGGGGGGGCTGGAGATACGCAGTATTTT. Translation gives CASASGGAGDTQYF.

The J gene is TRBJ2-7, the V gene TRBV11-2, with 8 bases lining up with TRBD2. The CDR3 is 16 residues long. J gave up 3 bases and V 5 bases, and 12 bases lay outside the gene matches. CDR1 and CDR2 from the germline V gene are SGHAT and FQNNGV. The CDR3 nucleotides read TGTGCCAGCAGCCCCCGGACCCTAGCGGGTTACTACGAGCAGTACTTC. Its translation is CASSPRTLAGYYEQYF. Drawing the rest from reference TRBV11-2 and TRBJ2-7, the complete variable domain is EAGVAQSPRYKIIEKRQSVAFWCNPISGHATLYWYQQILGQGPKLLIQFQNNGVVDDSQLPKDRFSAERLKGVDSTLKIQPAKLEDSAVYLCASSPRTLAGYYEQYFGPGTRLTVT.

The chain has TRBV30 and TRBJ2-7, with TRBD2 as a possible D gene (6 bases). The CDR3 is 13 amino acids. V lost 0 bases to trimming and J lost 7 bases, with 13 bases between them. Germline V gives CDR1 GTSNPN, CDR2 SVGIG (reference sequence). DNA of the CDR3: TGTGCCTGGAGTGTGGCAGGAGGGCGAGAGCAGTACTTC. This gives the protein CAWSVAGGREQYF.

This clone was found a few times. This chain joins TRBV25-1 and TRBJ2-5; TRBD2 aligns across 9 bases. The J call is uncertain, as TRBJ2-7 better fits the DNA end. The CDR3 loop spans 15 amino acids. The V gene's germline CDR1 is MGHDK and CDR2 SYGVNS. CDR3 amino acids: CASSDRSGSRHEQYF. CDR3 in DNA: TGTGCCAGCAGTGACCGTAGCGGGAGTCGACACGAGCAGTACTTC.

This sequence joins TRBV9 and TRBJ2-5, with a tentative D call TRBD2 (5 bases). The CDR3 runs 13 residues. The germline V and J ends were trimmed by 3 bases and 4 bases, with 10 bases remaining between them. Germline CDR1 reads SGDLS; CDR2 reads YYNGEE. The chain's CDR3 is CASSAASSETQYF. For the CDR3, the DNA is TGTGCCAGCAGCGCGGCTAGCTCAGAGACCCAGTACTTC.

This chain joins TRBV2 and TRBJ1-2, with TRBD1 matching 11 bases. The V gene's germline CDR1 is SNHLY and CDR2 FYNNEI. The V and J ends lost 6 bases and 4 bases, in that order; junction bases with no gene match: 4. This CDR3 spans 14 amino acids. The CDR3 DNA sequence: TGTGCCAGCAGCAGGGACAGGGGGGGCTATGGCTACACCTTC. Translation gives CASSRDRGGYGYTF. Full variable domain (rest looked up from reference TRBV2 and TRBJ1-2): EPEVTQTPSHQVTQMGQEVILRCVPISNHLYFYWYRQILGQKVEFLVSFYNNEISEKSEIFDDQFSVERPDGSNFTLKIRSTKLEDSAMYFCASSRDRGGYGYTFGSGTRLTVV.

The chain couples TRBV5-3 to TRBJ2-3, with D tentatively TRBD2 (6 bases). TRBV5-3 is recorded as an ORF, its role being uncertain. The germline V and J ends were trimmed by 8 bases and 4 bases, with 23 bases remaining between them. This CDR3 is built from 16 residues. In nucleotides, the CDR3 is TGTGCCAGGGGTTCACGGAGGGGTTTTAGTTCAGATACGCAGTATTTT. Amino acid sequence: CARGSRRGFSSDTQYF.

The genes are TRBV9 and TRBJ2-7, with a tentative D call TRBD2 (7 bases). Trimming took off 3 bases at V and 7 bases at J, with 20 bases between the two ends. CDR3 length equals 15 residues. Germline assignment: CDR1 SGDLS and CDR2 YYNGEE. The CDR3 here is CASSEGGTVAGEQYF. The CDR3 DNA is TGTGCCAGCAGCGAGGGGGGGACCGTCGCAGGGGAGCAGTACTTC. Together with reference TRBV9 and TRBJ2-7, the CDR3 gives the full variable domain: DSGVTQTPKHLITATGQRVTLRCSPRSGDLSVYWYQQSLDQGLQFLIQYYNGEERAKGNILERFSAQQFPDLHSELNLSSLELGDSALYFCASSEGGTVAGEQYFGPGTRLTVT.

The chain carries TRBV6-5 and TRBJ2-5; 8 nucleotides match TRBD2. CDR3 length: 15 residues. The trim removed 6 bases at V and 1 base at J, leaving 7 bases unmatched. Looked up from germline, CDR1 is MNHEY and CDR2 is SVGAGI. CDR3 nucleotides: TGTGCCAGCAGACGGGGACTAGAGCTCCAAGAGACCCAGTACTTC. It codes for CASRRGLELQETQYF.

V and J are TRBV6-1 and TRBJ2-7, with D tentatively TRBD1 (6 bases). V was trimmed by 6 bases and J by 3 bases, leaving 9 bases between them. Germline assignment: CDR1 MNHNS and CDR2 SASEGT. The CDR3 runs 12 residues. DNA of the CDR3: TGTGCCAGCAGCTCACAGGGCTACGAGCAGTACTTC. Encoded protein: CASSSQGYEQYF.

CDR3 nucleotides: TGCGCCAGCAGCTTTGGGACAGGGAGCGTCGGAGGAAACACCATATATTTT. Its translation: CASSFGTGSVGGNTIYF. V is TRBV5-1 and J is TRBJ1-3; 9 positions match TRBD1. Per the germline V gene, CDR1 is SGHRS and CDR2 is YFSETQ. Trimming cost V 2 bases and J 4 bases; bases outside gene matches: 10. CDR3 length: 17 residues.

V is TRBV29-1 and J is TRBJ1-2; 7 nucleotides line up with TRBD1. V trimming: 6 bases; J trimming: 6 bases; junction bases outside the gene matches: 7. The CDR3 covers 12 residues. CDR1 and CDR2 from the germline V gene are SQVTM and ANQGSEA. The CDR3: CSVATGDNGYTF. The CDR3, as DNA: TGCAGCGTAGCAACAGGGGACAATGGCTACACCTTC.